Below, 7 T cell receptor beta chains from the same sample are listed, as sequenced in a study of PD-1 blockade in classical Hodgkin lymphoma. The data were produced by immunoSEQ multiplex PCR, yet TCRdb's version contains in-frame clones alone and is incomplete. This table holds approximately 98,000 clones, 89% found once. All patients relapsed after autologous stem cell transplantation, and brentuximab vedotin exposure varied. The specimen was peripheral blood mononuclear cells (PBMCs), collected before the second cycle of nivolumab. Receptors originate from a human donor with classical Hodgkin lymphoma.

The chain couples TRBV29-1 to TRBJ1-2; 9 bases line up with TRBD1. Per the germline V gene, CDR1 is SQVTM and CDR2 is ANQGSEA. The CDR3 extends over 13 amino acids. J gave up 5 bases and V 6 bases, and 7 bases lay outside the gene matches. Here the CDR3 DNA reads TGCAGCGTGGGCGACAGGGGGTATTATGGCTACACCTTC. This encodes CSVGDRGYYGYTF.

V is TRBV6-6 and J is TRBJ2-5; the match to TRBD2 covers 10 bases. The V gene's germline CDR1 is MNHNY and CDR2 SVGAGI (reference sequence). This CDR3 has 16 residues. The J segment lost 5 bases and the V segment lost 2 bases, leaving 8 bases of the junction unmatched. In DNA form, the CDR3 reads TGTGCCAGCAGTTACCGGATAGCGGGAGGTTTGGAGACCCAGTACTTC. It codes for CASSYRIAGGLETQYF.

This sequence joins TRBV30 and TRBJ1-2, with 8 bases fitting TRBD1. CDR3 size: 14 residues. V was pared by 3 bases and J by 2 bases, with 5 bases of the junction left unmatched. Germline values: CDR1 GTSNPN, CDR2 SVGIG (reference sequence). DNA for the CDR3: TGTGCCTGGAGCCCGAACAGGGGGAACTATGGCTACACCTTC. This sequence encodes CAWSPNRGNYGYTF.

This clone occurred once. The rearrangement joins TRBV2 to TRBJ2-5; D remains unclear. V dropped 6 bases and J dropped 7 bases, with 15 bases sitting between them. In germline, CDR1 is SNHLY, CDR2 FYNNEI. The CDR3 is 13 residues long. The CDR3 sequence: CASSESYTGTQYF. DNA of the CDR3: TGTGCCAGCAGCGAGAGCTATACCGGGACCCAGTACTTC.

The rearrangement links TRBV18 to TRBJ1-1; no clear D. CDR3 length equals 13 residues. CDR1 and CDR2 (germline): KGHSH, LQKENI. Trimming shortened V by 3 bases and J by 8 bases, and 13 bases separated the two germline ends. For the CDR3, the DNA is TGTGCCAGCTCACCTCTTCCTACGGGCGAAGCTTTCTTT. This gives the protein CASSPLPTGEAFF.

Worth noting for this clone: The sample holds other DNA sequences that translate to the same CDR3. This chain joins TRBV5-1 and TRBJ2-7, with D maybe TRBD1 (6 bases). The CDR3 spans 16 residues. Germline CDR1 SGHRS, CDR2 YFSETQ. Deletions cut 0 bases from V and 2 bases from J, with 15 bases between. CDR3 DNA sequence: TGCGCCAGCAGCTTGGGCCACAGGGACACCACCTACGAGCAGTACTTC. This translates into CASSLGHRDTTYEQYF. The whole variable domain, filled in from reference TRBV5-1 and TRBJ2-7, reads KAGVTQTPRYLIKTRGQQVTLSCSPISGHRSVSWYQQTPGQGLQFLFEYFSETQRNKGNFPGRFSGRQFSNSRSEMNVSTLELGDSALYLCASSLGHRDTTYEQYFGPGTRLTVT.

This clone came up a few times. The J gene is TRBJ2-5, the V gene TRBV30, with D perhaps being TRBD1 or TRBD2 (6 bases each). Per the germline V gene, CDR1 is GTSNPN and CDR2 is SVGIG (reference sequence). V gave up 0 bases and J gave up 5 bases, with 19 bases separating them. The CDR3 loop spans 16 amino acids. In DNA, the CDR3 is TGTGCCTGGAGTGTACTTTTAAGGGGGAGCGGGGAGACCCAGTACTTC. Protein: CAWSVLLRGSGETQYF.